The rows below give T cell receptor beta chains drawn from one sample of a study of quantifying T cell responses using KT2 cells. TCRdb itself ran the UMI-ligation and nested PCR reads through MiXCR, one entry per CDR3 protein. The sample includes some 50,000 distinct CDR3 sequences, 9.5% to 13% of them seen just once. Material for sequencing was PBMCs spiked with cells of the T cell clone KT2. Source of these receptors: a human donor. CDR3s include the opening cysteine and the closing phenylalanine or tryptophan. Each record gives: D gene, V gene, clone size, J gene, CDR3 DNA, CDR3 protein. The D gene is left open where the match is weak. Where a row states a size, it is once, few, many or the class of an expanded clone; other rows omit it.

D: .
V: TRBV3-1
size: few
J: TRBJ2-3
DNA: TGTGCCAGCAGCGGGGGCCCCCCAGATACGCAGTATTTT
CDR3: CASSGGPPDTQYF

D: .
V: TRBV2
size: .
J: TRBJ2-1
DNA: TGTGCCAGCAGTGGGGACTTTAATGAGCAGTTCTTC
CDR3: CASSGDFNEQFF

D: .
V: TRBV6-5
size: .
J: TRBJ1-6
DNA: TGTGCCAGCAGTGAGGAGACAGTTTATTCACCCCTCCACTTT
CDR3: CASSEETVYSPLHF

D: TRBD2
V: TRBV6-5
size: many
J: TRBJ2-5
DNA: TGTGCCAGCAGTTCCACTACTAGCGGGAGTGTCGGGACCCAGTACTTC
CDR3: CASSSTTSGSVGTQYF

D: .
V: TRBV4-1
size: .
J: TRBJ1-2
DNA: TGCGCCAGCAGCCAAGTCGGTAGGAGGGGCTACACCTTC
CDR3: CASSQVGRRGYTF

D: .
V: TRBV5-1
size: .
J: TRBJ2-7
DNA: TGCGCCAGCAGCTTGGAGGGGGTTCCAGTCTACGAGCAGTACTTC
CDR3: CASSLEGVPVYEQYF

D: .
V: TRBV20-1
size: many
J: TRBJ2-3
DNA: TGCAGTGCCTATAGCGGAGGGGGAACAGATACGCAGTATTTT
CDR3: CSAYSGGGTDTQYF

D: .
V: TRBV7-2
size: .
J: TRBJ1-1
DNA: TGTGCCAGCAGCCTAAGGACGGCAGTGGCTTTCTTT
CDR3: CASSLRTAVAFF

D: .
V: TRBV15
size: .
J: TRBJ1-2
DNA: TGTGCCACCAGCCTGTGGGCTGGCTACACCTTC
CDR3: CATSLWAGYTF

D: TRBD2
V: TRBV12-3/TRBV12-4
size: many
J: TRBJ2-7
DNA: TGTGCCAGCAGTTTCTCGGGACTAGCGGGGATGAGCTCCTACGAGCAGTACTTC
CDR3: CASSFSGLAGMSSYEQYF

D: .
V: TRBV4-2
size: .
J: TRBJ1-1
DNA: TGTGCCAGCAGCTATCAGGGGCCAACTGAAGCTTTCTTT
CDR3: CASSYQGPTEAFF

D: .
V: TRBV5-1
size: few
J: TRBJ2-7
DNA: TGCGCCAGCAGCTTGGACCTCTACGAGCAGTACTTC
CDR3: CASSLDLYEQYF

D: TRBD1
V: TRBV6-6
size: few
J: TRBJ1-1
DNA: TGTGCCAGCAATCGGGACAGGGGTATCACTGAAGCTTTCTTT
CDR3: CASNRDRGITEAFF

D: .
V: TRBV27
size: few
J: TRBJ1-5
DNA: TGTGCCAGCAGTTTAGTTGGCAATCAGCCCCAGCATTTT
CDR3: CASSLVGNQPQHF

D: TRBD1
V: TRBV19
size: .
J: TRBJ2-1
DNA: TGTGCCAGTAGAACCGGGACAGGGGTATACAATGAGCAGTTCTTC
CDR3: CASRTGTGVYNEQFF

D: .
V: TRBV24-1
size: many
J: TRBJ2-1
DNA: TGTGCCACCAGTGATTTGGGCAGGGGATTCTCCTACAATGAGCAGTTCTTC
CDR3: CATSDLGRGFSYNEQFF

D: TRBD1
V: TRBV13
size: .
J: TRBJ2-1
DNA: TGTGCCAGCAGCTTAGTGGAGAGGGGGCCTTACAATGAGCAGTTCTTC
CDR3: CASSLVERGPYNEQFF

D: .
V: TRBV15
size: many
J: TRBJ1-5
DNA: TGTGCCACCAGTATGGCAGGGGCCAATCAGCCCCAGCATTTT
CDR3: CATSMAGANQPQHF

D: .
V: TRBV30
size: few
J: TRBJ1-2
DNA: TGTGCCTGGAGTCCCTCTCACTATGGCTACACCTTC
CDR3: CAWSPSHYGYTF

D: .
V: TRBV7-7
size: .
J: TRBJ2-2
DNA: TGTGCTAGCAGCTTATCACTCAACCGGGAGCTGTTTTTT
CDR3: CASSLSLNRELFF

D: TRBD1
V: TRBV9
size: few
J: TRBJ2-5
DNA: TGTGCCAGCAGCGTCTCAGGGGGCGGAAGGGAGACCCAGTACTTC
CDR3: CASSVSGGGRETQYF

D: TRBD1
V: TRBV19
size: few
J: TRBJ1-5
DNA: TGTGCCAGTAGTAGAGACGGGACAGGGGTCCGCCAGCCCCAGCATTTT
CDR3: CASSRDGTGVRQPQHF

D: .
V: TRBV27
size: few
J: TRBJ2-3
DNA: TGTGCCAGCAGTTCCAGGGGAGGTACAGATACGCAGTATTTT
CDR3: CASSSRGGTDTQYF

D: .
V: TRBV15
size: .
J: TRBJ2-1
DNA: TGTGCCACCAGCAGACAGGGACAATACAATGAGCAGTTCTTC
CDR3: CATSRQGQYNEQFF

D: .
V: TRBV6-1
size: few
J: TRBJ2-4
DNA: TGTGCCAGCAACCACCCCGCCAATTTCGACATTCAGTACTTC
CDR3: CASNHPANFDIQYF

D: .
V: TRBV6-6
size: many
J: TRBJ1-4
DNA: TGTGCCAGCATGGGAAACGCTCTAGCAACTAATGAAAAACTGTTTTTT
CDR3: CASMGNALATNEKLFF

D: TRBD1
V: TRBV20-1
size: few
J: TRBJ1-1
DNA: TGCAGTTCTACAGGGGACACTGAAGCTTTCTTT
CDR3: CSSTGDTEAFF

D: TRBD1
V: TRBV6-6
size: many
J: TRBJ2-1
DNA: TGTGCCAGCAGTTGGAGCCTTGGGACAGGGGAATCTAGTGAGCAGTTCTTC
CDR3: CASSWSLGTGESSEQFF

D: TRBD1
V: TRBV27
size: .
J: TRBJ2-7
DNA: TGTGCCAGCAGTTTCTTGAGGGGGCACATCTACGAGCAGTACTTC
CDR3: CASSFLRGHIYEQYF

D: .
V: TRBV15
size: many
J: TRBJ2-7
DNA: TGTGCCACCAGCAGAGATGGCCAGGGGCACGACGAGCAGTACTTC
CDR3: CATSRDGQGHDEQYF

D: TRBD2
V: TRBV20-1
size: many
J: TRBJ2-3
DNA: TGCAGTGCTAGAGACCCAGCGGGAGTGGTAGATACGCAGTATTTT
CDR3: CSARDPAGVVDTQYF

D: .
V: TRBV7-2
size: few
J: TRBJ2-7
DNA: TGTGCCAGCAGCTTAGCGCGGAGCTCCTACGAGCAGTACTTC
CDR3: CASSLARSSYEQYF

D: .
V: TRBV6-4
size: few
J: TRBJ2-2
DNA: TGTGCCAGCAGTGACTCGGGGGAGACCGGGGAGCTGTTTTTT
CDR3: CASSDSGETGELFF

D: .
V: TRBV20-1
size: .
J: TRBJ2-5
DNA: TGCAGTGCTAGGGGCCGGGCTCCCGAGACCCAGTACTTC
CDR3: CSARGRAPETQYF

D: TRBD1
V: TRBV27
size: many
J: TRBJ2-7
DNA: TGTGCCAGCAGTTTCGGGACAGGGAGAACCTACGAGCAGTACTTC
CDR3: CASSFGTGRTYEQYF

D: .
V: TRBV20-1
size: .
J: TRBJ2-2
DNA: TGCAGTGCCCCGTTACTAGGGGAGCTGTTTTTT
CDR3: CSAPLLGELFF

D: TRBD1
V: TRBV24-1
size: .
J: TRBJ1-2
DNA: TGTGCCACCAGTGACTTTCAGGGGGATGAAGGCTACACCTTC
CDR3: CATSDFQGDEGYTF

D: TRBD1
V: TRBV5-8
size: many
J: TRBJ2-3
DNA: TGTGCCAGCCGGACAGGAGGCACAGATACGCAGTATTTT
CDR3: CASRTGGTDTQYF

D: TRBD1
V: TRBV30
size: .
J: TRBJ1-1
DNA: TGTGCAATTGGGGGGACAGTAGCTTTCTTT
CDR3: CAIGGTVAFF

D: .
V: TRBV20-1
size: .
J: TRBJ1-1
DNA: TGCAGTGCCAGCCTAGACAGCCTCCCGAGTGAAGCTTTCTTT
CDR3: CSASLDSLPSEAFF

D: TRBD2
V: TRBV7-2
size: few
J: TRBJ2-1
DNA: TGTGCCAGCAGCTTAGCCTCTGGCGGGGGGACATACAATGAGCAGTTCTTC
CDR3: CASSLASGGGTYNEQFF